This T cell receptor (beta chain) comes out of a study of early T cells in non-severe SARS-CoV-2 infection. This clonotype occurred many times. Its matching antigen is unknown. The germline V and J ends were trimmed by 8 bases and 1 base, with 24 bases remaining between them. Per germline, CDR1 SNHLY and CDR2 FYNNEI. The CDR3 spans 18 residues. General study points: CD4 and private specificities were missed by VDJdb matching, which favored anti-spike CD8 responses.

Each CDR3 protein gets one entry after TCRdb re-called the 5' RACE reads with MiXCR. The sample carries approximately 76,000 distinct CDR3 sequences, 9.5% to 13% recorded once. This chain links TRBV2 with TRBJ1-5; tentative D call: TRBD1 (5 bases). Material: whole blood. The sequence derives from an adult who was a healthcare worker with PCR-confirmed SARS-CoV-2 infection or an uninfected control (not recorded which). CDR3 sequence: CASGPQTVGVRSNQPQHF. The DNA of the CDR3 is TGTGCCAGCGGGCCCCAGACCGTGGGGGTAAGGAGCAATCAGCCCCAGCATTTT. Variable domain in full (rest from reference TRBV2 and TRBJ1-5): EPEVTQTPSHQVTQMGQEVILRCVPISNHLYFYWYRQILGQKVEFLVSFYNNEISEKSEIFDDQFSVERPDGSNFTLKIRSTKLEDSAMYFCASGPQTVGVRSNQPQHFGDGTRLSIL.